Each of the 2 T cell receptor beta chains below was sequenced from the same sample in a study of T cells expressing NK-cell markers. TCRdb re-analyzed the 5' RACE reads; it lists each CDR3 protein once, without DNA. Recorded for this sample: 300,000 to 500,000 distinct CDR3 sequences. The sequenced sample consisted of blood T cells: a sorted CD56 or NKG2C T cell subset, CD4+ or CD8+ T cells, or bulk PBMC T cells (not recorded which). The receptors derive from a woman aged 45-65 years in good health.

The V gene is TRBV12-3 or TRBV12-4, the J gene TRBJ2-7; TCRdb names TRBD1, which stays unverified in the absence of DNA. This CDR3 contains 14 residues. CDR3 residues: CASSPRQGLYEQYF.

The gene calls are TRBV20-1 and TRBJ2-5; lacking DNA, the TRBD1 call made by TCRdb goes unchecked. The CDR3 spans 15 residues. The germline gives CDR1 DFQATT, CDR2 SNEGSKA (reference sequence). CDR3 residues: CSASPPTGYQETQYF.